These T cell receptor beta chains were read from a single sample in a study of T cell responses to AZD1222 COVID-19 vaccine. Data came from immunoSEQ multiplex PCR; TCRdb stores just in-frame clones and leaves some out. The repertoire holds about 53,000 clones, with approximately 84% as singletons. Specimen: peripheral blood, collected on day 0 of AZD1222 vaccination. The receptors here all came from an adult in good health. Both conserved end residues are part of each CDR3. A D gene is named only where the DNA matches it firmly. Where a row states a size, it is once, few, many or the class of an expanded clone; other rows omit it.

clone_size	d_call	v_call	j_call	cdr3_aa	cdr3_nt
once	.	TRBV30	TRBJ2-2	CAWSVLRNTGELFF	TGTGCCTGGAGTGTACTTAGGAACACCGGGGAGCTGTTTTTT
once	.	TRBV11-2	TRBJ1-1	CASSRNRVSTEAFF	TGTGCCAGCAGTCGCAACAGGGTATCGACTGAAGCTTTCTTT
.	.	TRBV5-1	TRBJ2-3	CASSSWLAETTDTQYF	TGCGCCAGCAGCTCCTGGTTAGCGGAGACCACAGATACGCAGTATTTT
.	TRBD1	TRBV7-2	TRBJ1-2	CASSLTSLHRGSGYTF	TGTGCCAGCAGCTTAACCAGCCTTCACAGGGGAAGTGGCTACACCTTC
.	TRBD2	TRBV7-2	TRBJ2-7	CASSLAGLAHEQYF	TGTGCCAGCAGCTTAGCGGGACTAGCCCACGAGCAGTACTTC
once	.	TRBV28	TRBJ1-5	CASRDLDPGEQPQHF	TGTGCCAGCAGAGACCTCGATCCGGGAGAACAGCCCCAGCATTTT
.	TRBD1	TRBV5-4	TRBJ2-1	CASSSYDRGNYNEQFF	TGTGCCAGCAGCTCCTACGACAGGGGGAATTACAATGAGCAGTTCTTC
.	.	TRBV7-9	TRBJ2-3	CASSLGSAGPTPDTQYF	TGTGCCAGCAGCTTAGGGAGCGCGGGACCTACCCCGGATACGCAGTATTTT
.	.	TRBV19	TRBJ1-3	CASSMAASSGNTIYF	TGTGCCAGTAGTATGGCGGCGAGCTCTGGAAACACCATATATTTT
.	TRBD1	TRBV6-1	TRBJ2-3	CASSEGTADTQYF	TGTGCCAGCAGTGAGGGGACAGCAGATACGCAGTATTTT